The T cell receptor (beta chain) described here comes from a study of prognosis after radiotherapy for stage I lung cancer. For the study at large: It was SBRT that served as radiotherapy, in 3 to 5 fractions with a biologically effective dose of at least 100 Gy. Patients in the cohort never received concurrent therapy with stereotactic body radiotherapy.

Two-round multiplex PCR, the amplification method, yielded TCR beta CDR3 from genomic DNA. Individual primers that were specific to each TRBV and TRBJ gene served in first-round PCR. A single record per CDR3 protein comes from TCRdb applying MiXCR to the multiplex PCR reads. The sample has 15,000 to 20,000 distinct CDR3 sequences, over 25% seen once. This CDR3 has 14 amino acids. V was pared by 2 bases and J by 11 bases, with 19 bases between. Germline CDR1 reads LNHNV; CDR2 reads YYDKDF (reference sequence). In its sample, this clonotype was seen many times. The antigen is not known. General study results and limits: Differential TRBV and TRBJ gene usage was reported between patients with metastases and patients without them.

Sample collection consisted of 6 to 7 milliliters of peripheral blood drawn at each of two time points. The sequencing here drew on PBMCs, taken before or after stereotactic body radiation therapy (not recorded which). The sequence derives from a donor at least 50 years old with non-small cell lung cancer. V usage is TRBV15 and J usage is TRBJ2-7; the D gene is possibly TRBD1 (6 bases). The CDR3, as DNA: TGTGCCACCAGCAGAACCCGGGACAACCAAAAGAAGTACTTC. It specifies CATSRTRDNQKKYF.